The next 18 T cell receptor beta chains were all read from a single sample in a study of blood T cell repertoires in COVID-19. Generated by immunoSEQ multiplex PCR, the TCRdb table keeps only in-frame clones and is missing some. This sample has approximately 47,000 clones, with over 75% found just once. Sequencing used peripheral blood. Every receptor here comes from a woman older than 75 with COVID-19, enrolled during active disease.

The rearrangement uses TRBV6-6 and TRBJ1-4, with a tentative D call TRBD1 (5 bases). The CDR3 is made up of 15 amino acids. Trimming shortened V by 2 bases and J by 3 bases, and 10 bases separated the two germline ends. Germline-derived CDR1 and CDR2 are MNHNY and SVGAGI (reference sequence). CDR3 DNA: TGTGCCAGCAGTTACAAGCCACAGGCTAATGAAAAACTGTTTTTT. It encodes CASSYKPQANEKLFF.

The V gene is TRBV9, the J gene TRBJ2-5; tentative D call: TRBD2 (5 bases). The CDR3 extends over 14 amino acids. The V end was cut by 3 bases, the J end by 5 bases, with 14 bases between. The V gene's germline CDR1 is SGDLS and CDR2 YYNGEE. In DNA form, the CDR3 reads TGTGCCAGCAGCGCAACTAGGGCCCTGGAGACCCAGTACTTC. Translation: CASSATRALETQYF.

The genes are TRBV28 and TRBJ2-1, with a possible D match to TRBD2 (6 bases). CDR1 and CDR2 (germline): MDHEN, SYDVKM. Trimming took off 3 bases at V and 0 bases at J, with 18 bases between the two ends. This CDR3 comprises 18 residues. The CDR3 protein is CASSFRAPSAHSYNEQFF. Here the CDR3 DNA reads TGTGCCAGCAGTTTTAGGGCTCCTAGCGCCCACTCCTACAATGAGCAGTTCTTC.

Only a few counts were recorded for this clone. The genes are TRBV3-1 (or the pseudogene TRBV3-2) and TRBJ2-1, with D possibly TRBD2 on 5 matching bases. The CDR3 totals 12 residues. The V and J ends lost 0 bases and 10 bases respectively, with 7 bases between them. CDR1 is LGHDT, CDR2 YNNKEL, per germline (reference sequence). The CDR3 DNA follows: TGTGCCAGCAGCCAAGATTGGAGGGAGCAGTTCTTC. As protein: CASSQDWREQFF.

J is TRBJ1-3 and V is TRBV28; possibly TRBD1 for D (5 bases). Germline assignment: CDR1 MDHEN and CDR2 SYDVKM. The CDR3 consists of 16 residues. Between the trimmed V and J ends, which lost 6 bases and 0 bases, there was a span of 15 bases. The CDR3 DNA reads TGTGCCAGCAGCATGGGCGGGGCCCGCTCTGGAAACACCATATATTTT. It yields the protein CASSMGGARSGNTIYF.

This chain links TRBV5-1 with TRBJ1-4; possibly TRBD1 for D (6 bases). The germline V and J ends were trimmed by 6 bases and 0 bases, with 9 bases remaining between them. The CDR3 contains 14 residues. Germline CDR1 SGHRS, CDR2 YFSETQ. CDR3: CASMGAPTNEKLFF. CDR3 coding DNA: TGCGCCAGCATGGGGGCTCCAACTAATGAAAAACTGTTTTTT. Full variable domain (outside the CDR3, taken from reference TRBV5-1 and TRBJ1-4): KAGVTQTPRYLIKTRGQQVTLSCSPISGHRSVSWYQQTPGQGLQFLFEYFSETQRNKGNFPGRFSGRQFSNSRSEMNVSTLELGDSALYLCASMGAPTNEKLFFGSGTQLSVL.

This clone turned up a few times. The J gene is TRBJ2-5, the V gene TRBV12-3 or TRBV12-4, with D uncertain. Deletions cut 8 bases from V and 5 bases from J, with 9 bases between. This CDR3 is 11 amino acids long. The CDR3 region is CASALRETQYF. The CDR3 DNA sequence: TGTGCCAGCGCTTTACGGGAGACCCAGTACTTC.

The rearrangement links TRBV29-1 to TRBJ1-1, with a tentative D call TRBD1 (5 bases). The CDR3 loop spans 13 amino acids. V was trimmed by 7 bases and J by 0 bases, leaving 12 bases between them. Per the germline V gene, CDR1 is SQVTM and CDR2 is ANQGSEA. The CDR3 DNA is TGCAGCGCCGCGGACACTGTGAACACTGAAGCTTTCTTT. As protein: CSAADTVNTEAFF.

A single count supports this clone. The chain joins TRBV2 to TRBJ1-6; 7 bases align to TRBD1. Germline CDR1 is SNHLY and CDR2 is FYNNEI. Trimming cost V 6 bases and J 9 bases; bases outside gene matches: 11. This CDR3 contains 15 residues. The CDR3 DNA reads TGTGCCAGCAGGTTGGGACAGCCGGGTCGTTCACCCCTCCACTTT. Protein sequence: CASRLGQPGRSPLHF.

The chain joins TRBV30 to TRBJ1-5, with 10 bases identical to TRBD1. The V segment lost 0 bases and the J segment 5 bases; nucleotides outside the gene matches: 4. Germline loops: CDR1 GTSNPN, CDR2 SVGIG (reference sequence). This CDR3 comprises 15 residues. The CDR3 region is CAWSVRTGGHQPQHF. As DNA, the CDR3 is TGTGCCTGGAGTGTTAGGACAGGGGGTCATCAGCCCCAGCATTTT.

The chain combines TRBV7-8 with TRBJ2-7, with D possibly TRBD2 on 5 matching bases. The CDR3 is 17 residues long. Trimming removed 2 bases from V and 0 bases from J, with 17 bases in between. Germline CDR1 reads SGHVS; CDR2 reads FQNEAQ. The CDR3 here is CASSLYGIPGLSYEQYF. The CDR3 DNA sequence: TGTGCCAGCAGCTTATACGGGATTCCAGGACTCTCCTACGAGCAGTACTTC. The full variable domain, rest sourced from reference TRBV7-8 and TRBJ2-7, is GAGVSQSPRYKVAKRGQDVALRCDPISGHVSLFWYQQALGQGPEFLTYFQNEAQLDKSGLPSDRFFAERPEGSVSTLKIQRTQQEDSAVYLCASSLYGIPGLSYEQYFGPGTRLTVT.

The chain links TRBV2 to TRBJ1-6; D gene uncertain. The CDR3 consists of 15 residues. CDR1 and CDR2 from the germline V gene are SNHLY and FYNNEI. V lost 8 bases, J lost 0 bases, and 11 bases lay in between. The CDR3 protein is CASRSSSSYNSPLHF. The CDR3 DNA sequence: TGTGCCAGCCGCTCTAGTAGCTCCTATAATTCACCCCTCCACTTT.

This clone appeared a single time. The CDR3 nucleotides read TGTGCCAGCAGCTTAACGGGGGGGAGTTACAATGAGCAGTTCTTC. Translating gives CASSLTGGSYNEQFF. The chain recombines TRBV7-3 with TRBJ2-1, with TRBD2 matching over 7 bases. CDR1 and CDR2 from the germline V gene are SGHTA and FQGTGA. CDR3 length equals 15 residues. V trimming: 0 bases; J trimming: 4 bases; junction bases outside the gene matches: 3.

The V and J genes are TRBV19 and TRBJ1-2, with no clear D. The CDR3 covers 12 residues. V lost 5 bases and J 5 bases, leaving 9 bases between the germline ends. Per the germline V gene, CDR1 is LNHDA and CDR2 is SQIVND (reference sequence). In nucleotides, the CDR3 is TGTGCCAGTAGTGCGGCAACTTATGGCTACACCTTC. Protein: CASSAATYGYTF.

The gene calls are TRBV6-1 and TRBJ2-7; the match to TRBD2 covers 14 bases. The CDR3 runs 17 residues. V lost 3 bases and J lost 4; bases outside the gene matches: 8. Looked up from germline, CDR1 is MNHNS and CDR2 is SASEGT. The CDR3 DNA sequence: TGTGCCAGCAGTGAGGCCGGGACTAGCGGGAGAAGTTACGAGCAGTACTTC. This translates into CASSEAGTSGRSYEQYF.

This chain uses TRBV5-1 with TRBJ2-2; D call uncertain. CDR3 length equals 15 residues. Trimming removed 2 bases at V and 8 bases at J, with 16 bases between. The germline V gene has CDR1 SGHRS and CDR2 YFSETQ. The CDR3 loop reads CASSLRQVANGELFF. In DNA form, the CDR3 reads TGCGCCAGCAGCTTACGGCAGGTTGCCAATGGGGAGCTGTTTTTT.

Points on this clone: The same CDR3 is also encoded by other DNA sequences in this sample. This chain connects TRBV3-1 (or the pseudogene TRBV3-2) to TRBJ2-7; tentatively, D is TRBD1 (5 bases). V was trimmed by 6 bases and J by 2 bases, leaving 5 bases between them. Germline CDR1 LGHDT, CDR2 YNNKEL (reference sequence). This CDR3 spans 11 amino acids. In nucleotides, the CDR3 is TGTGCCAGCAGAGGGGCCTACGAGCAGTACTTC. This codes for CASRGAYEQYF.

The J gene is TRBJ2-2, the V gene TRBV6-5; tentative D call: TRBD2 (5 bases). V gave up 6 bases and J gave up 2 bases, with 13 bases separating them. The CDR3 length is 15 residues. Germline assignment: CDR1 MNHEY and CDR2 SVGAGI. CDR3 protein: CASRGTRTNTGELFF. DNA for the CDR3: TGTGCCAGCAGGGGCACCCGGACTAACACCGGGGAGCTGTTTTTT.